A single sample gave rise to the 29 T cell receptor beta chains below, sequenced in a study of blood T cell repertoires in COVID-19. Data came from immunoSEQ multiplex PCR; TCRdb stores just in-frame clones and leaves some out. The sample yields approximately 470,000 clones, about nine tenths seen once. Sequencing was carried out using PBMCs or T cells enriched from blood (not recorded which). These TCRs come from a woman between 18 and 29 years old who had recovered from COVID-19.

The V call is TRBV30, the J call TRBJ2-5, with D maybe TRBD1 (6 bases). Trimming took 6 bases from V and 2 from J, leaving 13 bases between them. This CDR3 comprises 13 residues. From germline, CDR1 is GTSNPN and CDR2 SVGIG (reference sequence). The CDR3 protein is CACSADRQETQYF. The CDR3 DNA is TGTGCCTGTTCTGCGGACAGACAAGAGACCCAGTACTTC.

V gene TRBV29-1 combines with J gene TRBJ1-1; D gene uncertain. Per germline, CDR1 SQVTM and CDR2 ANQGSEA. V lost 4 bases and J 1 base, leaving 10 bases between the germline ends. There are 13 residues in the CDR3. This chain's CDR3 is CSVVRAWNTEAFF. DNA for the CDR3: TGCAGCGTTGTGAGGGCCTGGAACACTGAAGCTTTCTTT.

The chain uses TRBV6-5 and TRBJ2-7; perhaps TRBD1 as D (5 bases). Germline assignment: CDR1 MNHEY and CDR2 SVGAGI. V was cut by 7 bases and J by 2 bases, with 12 bases left in between. This CDR3 comprises 13 residues. For the CDR3, the DNA is TGTGCCAGCAAACGTCAGGGCCCCTACGAGCAGTACTTC. Translated: CASKRQGPYEQYF.

The chain employs TRBV29-1 and TRBJ1-1, with a possible D match to TRBD1 (5 bases). In germline, CDR1 is SQVTM, CDR2 ANQGSEA. Trimming shortened V by 3 bases and J by 7 bases, and 12 bases separated the two germline ends. The CDR3 has 12 amino acids. The CDR3 here is CSVETDLREAFF. CDR3 coding DNA: TGCAGCGTTGAGACAGACCTACGTGAAGCTTTCTTT.

Comment on this clone: Other nucleotide sequences from this sample produce the same CDR3. The chain joins TRBV18 to TRBJ2-1; 10 nucleotides agree with TRBD1. The CDR3 length is 15 residues. Germline CDR1 KGHSH, CDR2 LQKENI. With 3 bases clipped from V and 3 bases from J, the junction kept 2 bases outside the gene matches. CDR3: CASSPTGGSYNEQFF. CDR3 nucleotide sequence: TGTGCCAGCTCACCGACAGGGGGCAGCTACAATGAGCAGTTCTTC.

The rearrangement joins TRBV5-6 to TRBJ2-3; 7 positions match TRBD1. This CDR3 spans 14 amino acids. Per the germline V gene, CDR1 is SGHDT and CDR2 is YYEEEE. Unmatched junction bases numbered 7, after V lost 4 bases and J lost 5 bases. Here the CDR3 DNA reads TGTGCCAGCAGCGACAGGGTTACTGGAGATACGCAGTATTTT. The encoded protein is CASSDRVTGDTQYF.

V and J are TRBV9 and TRBJ2-3; possibly TRBD1 for D (5 bases). Germline-derived CDR1 and CDR2 are SGDLS and YYNGEE. Between the trimmed V and J ends, which lost 0 bases and 3 bases, there was a span of 8 bases. The CDR3 loop spans 14 amino acids. The CDR3 is CASSVAAGTDTQYF. CDR3 nucleotide sequence: TGTGCCAGCAGCGTAGCGGCAGGGACAGATACGCAGTATTTT.

The V gene is TRBV12-3 or TRBV12-4, the J gene TRBJ1-2; D gene ambiguous. This CDR3 is 12 amino acids long. Trimming removed 5 bases from V and 6 bases from J, with 10 bases in between. The CDR3 sequence is CASSLGGDGYTF. The CDR3 DNA sequence: TGTGCCAGCAGTCTTGGCGGGGATGGCTACACCTTC.

The gene calls are TRBV7-2 and TRBJ1-6; weak D call: TRBD1 (6 bases). CDR3 length equals 17 residues. CDR1 SGHTA and CDR2 FQGNSA come from the germline V gene. Between the trimmed V and J ends, which lost 1 base and 5 bases, there was a span of 15 bases. The CDR3 DNA follows: TGTGCCAGCAGCTTAGAGGGAAGGGGGTTCAATAATTCACCCCTCCACTTT. Protein sequence: CASSLEGRGFNNSPLHF.

This chain joins TRBV7-9 and TRBJ2-7, with 8 bases aligning to TRBD2. Losses at the gene ends were 7 bases for V and 2 bases for J; bases not matched to a gene: 10. This CDR3 region has 15 residues. CDR1 and CDR2 from the germline V gene are SEHNR and FQNEAQ (reference sequence). CDR3 amino acids: CASTSSGGTAYEQYF. In DNA, the CDR3 is TGTGCCAGCACCTCTTCGGGGGGGACGGCCTACGAGCAGTACTTC.

The chain links TRBV2 to TRBJ2-5; TRBD1 matches 10 bases. This CDR3 spans 14 amino acids. From germline, CDR1 is SNHLY and CDR2 FYNNEI. V lost 6 bases and J lost 5; bases outside the gene matches: 6. The CDR3 DNA reads as TGTGCCAGCAGAGACAGGGGGCTTTTTGAGACCCAGTACTTC. Translating gives CASRDRGLFETQYF.

This chain joins TRBV5-4 and TRBJ1-3; D might be TRBD1 (6 bases). The CDR3 covers 17 residues. The germline V gene has CDR1 SGHNT and CDR2 YYREEE (reference sequence). V shed 0 bases and J shed 0 bases, with 13 bases lying between them. The CDR3 is CASSLDPGAYSGNTIYF. The CDR3 nucleotides read TGTGCCAGCAGCTTGGATCCAGGGGCCTACTCTGGAAACACCATATATTTT.

This chain's CDR3 is CASSPPVPGQGYYEQYF. CDR3 nucleotide sequence: TGTGCCAGCAGCCCACCTGTCCCGGGACAGGGATACTACGAGCAGTACTTC. The V and J genes are TRBV5-8 and TRBJ2-7; 9 bases match TRBD1. Germline lookup yields CDR1 SGHTS and CDR2 YDEGEE. The trim removed 4 bases at V and 3 bases at J, leaving 14 bases unmatched. The CDR3 is 17 residues long.

CDR3 sequence (DNA): TGTGCCATCAGCCAGGGGCTAGGGAATCAGCCCCAGCATTTT. This encodes CAISQGLGNQPQHF. The rearrangement links TRBV10-3 to TRBJ1-5; possibly TRBD1 for D (6 bases). The CDR3 length is 14 residues. Germline V gives CDR1 ENHRY, CDR2 SYGVKD. V lost 6 bases and J 4 bases, leaving 13 bases between the germline ends.

The V gene is TRBV7-9, the J gene TRBJ2-3, with D unclear. V lost 3 bases to trimming and J lost 2 bases, with 6 bases between them. Germline CDR1 reads SEHNR; CDR2 reads FQNEAQ (reference sequence). The CDR3 consists of 13 residues. For the CDR3, the DNA is TGTGCCAGCAGCTTTCAAAACACAGATACGCAGTATTTT. It specifies CASSFQNTDTQYF.

This chain connects TRBV5-4 to TRBJ1-2; tentative D call: TRBD1 (6 bases). Germline values: CDR1 SGHNT, CDR2 YYREEE (reference sequence). Trimming pared 4 bases from V and 4 bases from J, leaving 11 bases between. The CDR3 loop spans 13 amino acids. The CDR3 protein is CASSEGQSYGYTF. The CDR3 nucleotides are TGTGCCAGCAGCGAAGGACAGTCCTATGGCTACACCTTC.

The V call is TRBV19, the J call TRBJ1-5; D gene unclear. The CDR3 totals 14 residues. Germline CDR1 LNHDA, CDR2 SQIVND (reference sequence). V was shortened by 5 bases and J by 6 bases, with 14 bases between the two germline ends. The CDR3 DNA reads as TGTGCCAGTAGTCCCACGAGAGGAGGTCAGCCCCAGCATTTT. This translates into CASSPTRGGQPQHF.

This clone was recorded only once. V usage is TRBV5-4 and J usage is TRBJ1-1; a weak D match, TRBD1 (5 bases). V shed 4 bases and J shed 1 base, with 11 bases lying between them. The CDR3 totals 14 residues. The germline V gene has CDR1 SGHNT and CDR2 YYREEE (reference sequence). CDR3 nucleotide sequence: TGTGCCAGCAGCCCCCTCGGGGGGAACACTGAAGCTTTCTTT. As protein: CASSPLGGNTEAFF.

This clone was seen just once. V and J are TRBV5-6 and TRBJ1-1, with D possibly matching TRBD1 (6 bases). The V end lost 4 bases, the J end lost 1 base, and 23 bases lay between the germline ends. Germline CDR1 and CDR2: SGHDT and YYEEEE. The CDR3 contains 18 residues. The CDR3 region has the DNA TGTGCCAGCAGCCACCCTAGCGGAGAACAGGGCCCGAACACTGAAGCTTTCTTT. Translated: CASSHPSGEQGPNTEAFF.

This rearrangement joins TRBV5-1 to TRBJ1-3; D call uncertain. V lost 0 bases and J 0 bases, leaving 4 bases between the germline ends. CDR1 is SGHRS, CDR2 YFSETQ, per germline. CDR3 size: 14 residues. The chain's CDR3 is CASSLAVSGNTIYF. The CDR3 bases are TGCGCCAGCAGCTTGGCCGTCTCTGGAAACACCATATATTTT.

V gene TRBV10-2 combines with J gene TRBJ2-7; 9 bases are shared with TRBD2. This CDR3 spans 15 amino acids. Germline V lookup: CDR1 WSHSY, CDR2 SAAADI. V dropped 0 bases and J dropped 4; count of bases not matched to a gene: 4. The CDR3 protein is CASSESAGGWYEQYF. The CDR3 nucleotides read TGCGCCAGCAGTGAGTCCGCGGGGGGGTGGTACGAGCAGTACTTC.

The V call is TRBV21-1, the J call TRBJ1-2. TRBV21-1 is listed as a pseudogene. This CDR3 contains 17 residues. CDR3 bases: TGTGCCAGCAGCAAAGCCGAAGATAATCGGTCGGTTTTAGGCTACACCTTC. Its protein product is CASSKAEDNRSVLGYTF.

The genes are TRBV2 and TRBJ1-3, with D perhaps matching TRBD1 (6 bases). Germline V lookup: CDR1 SNHLY, CDR2 FYNNEI. V shed 2 bases and J shed 7 bases, with 12 bases lying between them. The CDR3 consists of 14 residues. The CDR3 DNA is TGTGCCAGCAGTGAAAGACAGGTCGACAACACCATATATTTT. This encodes CASSERQVDNTIYF.

This chain uses TRBV18 with TRBJ1-2; TRBD1 matches 8 bases. This CDR3 region has 14 residues. Trimming at V came to 6 bases and at J to 1 base, leaving 4 bases not matched to a gene. Germline CDR1 and CDR2: KGHSH and LQKENI. DNA for the CDR3: TGTGCCAGCTCCCAGGACAGGGATAACTATGGCTACACCTTC. Amino acid sequence: CASSQDRDNYGYTF.

The chain combines TRBV6-5 with TRBJ1-1; 7 nucleotides agree with TRBD1. The CDR3 totals 12 residues. Germline V gives CDR1 MNHEY, CDR2 SVGAGI. J was trimmed by 6 bases and V by 6 bases; bases with no gene match: 4. The CDR3 DNA is TGTGCCAGCAGCTCCGGGACAGCTGAAGCTTTCTTT. Translation gives CASSSGTAEAFF.

This chain links TRBV10-3 with TRBJ2-3, with D possibly being TRBD1 (5 bases). The CDR3 length is 11 residues. CDR1 is ENHRY and CDR2 is SYGVKD in the germline V gene. The V and J ends lost 8 bases and 5 bases respectively, with 8 bases between them. The CDR3 reads CAIGAGDTQYF. The CDR3, as DNA: TGTGCCATCGGGGCAGGAGATACGCAGTATTTT.

CDR3 protein: CASSLSRGGVGETQYF. For the CDR3, the DNA is TGTGCCAGCAGCTTATCAAGGGGGGGCGTTGGAGAGACCCAGTACTTC. The gene calls are TRBV7-2 and TRBJ2-5, with a possible D match to TRBD2 (7 bases). The germline gives CDR1 SGHTA, CDR2 FQGNSA. Trimming removed 2 bases from V and 4 bases from J, with 17 bases in between. The CDR3 sequence is 16 residues long.

The genes are TRBV6-5 and TRBJ1-2; TRBD1 matches 9 bases. Germline V CDR1 and CDR2: MNHEY, SVGAGI. The CDR3 spans 14 residues. V trimming: 8 bases; J trimming: 2 bases; junction bases outside the gene matches: 6. The CDR3 loop reads CASHTGGWNYGYTF. CDR3 DNA: TGTGCCAGCCACACAGGGGGCTGGAACTATGGCTACACCTTC.

The chain combines TRBV5-1 with TRBJ1-2, with D unclear. V was cut by 7 bases and J by 3 bases, with 25 bases left in between. The CDR3 loop spans 17 amino acids. The germline V gene encodes CDR1 SGHRS and CDR2 YFSETQ. Written as DNA, the CDR3 is TGCGCCAGCCGGATAAGTACAACGGGGAGAGGGCACTATGGCTACACCTTC. Translated, it gives CASRISTTGRGHYGYTF.